These 12 T cell receptor beta chains were all obtained from the same sample, sequenced in a study of blood T cell repertoires in COVID-19. The protocol was immunoSEQ multiplex PCR, while the TCRdb copy is restricted to in-frame clones and leaves out a portion. The sample lists approximately 68,000 clones; roughly 82% were seen once. The sequenced sample was peripheral blood. The origin of the receptors is a man older than 75 with active COVID-19.

The chain recombines TRBV4-3 with TRBJ1-3; D gene unclear. The CDR3 sequence is 15 residues long. Germline V gene sequence: CDR1 LGHNA, CDR2 YSLEER. The ends were cut back, 2 bases at V and 3 bases at J, with 11 bases in the middle. This chain's CDR3 is CASSQLSSNGNTIYF. The DNA of the CDR3 is TGCGCCAGCAGCCAATTAAGTTCTAATGGAAACACCATATATTTT.

This clone was seen a handful of times. The chain uses TRBV28 and TRBJ2-5; TRBD2 agrees at 13 bases. Per germline, CDR1 MDHEN and CDR2 SYDVKM. J was trimmed by 3 bases and V by 5 bases; bases with no gene match: 6. The CDR3 consists of 16 residues. CDR3 sequence: CASSPGTSGKEETQYF. The CDR3 nucleotides are TGTGCCAGCAGTCCCGGGACTAGCGGGAAGGAAGAGACCCAGTACTTC.

The chain joins TRBV30 to TRBJ2-1; D gene ambiguous. Germline lookup yields CDR1 GTSNPN and CDR2 SVGIG (reference sequence). Trimming stripped 2 bases from V and 0 bases from J, with 8 bases between. This CDR3 has 14 amino acids. CDR3 DNA sequence: TGTGCCTGGAGTACAGAGTACTCCTACAATGAGCAGTTCTTC. Its translation is CAWSTEYSYNEQFF.

The CDR3 sequence is CSVEFALAGNTDTQYF. CDR3 DNA: TGCAGCGTTGAGTTCGCACTAGCGGGGAACACAGATACGCAGTATTTT. The rearrangement joins TRBV29-1 to TRBJ2-3, with TRBD2 matching over 10 bases. The CDR3 is 16 residues long. Germline loops: CDR1 SQVTM, CDR2 ANQGSEA. The junction had 8 bases not matched to a gene; V was cut back by 3 bases and J by 2 bases.

This clone showed up many times. The genes are TRBV4-1 and TRBJ2-7, with 8 positions matching TRBD1. V shed 3 bases and J 1 base; nucleotides not matched to a gene: 2. Germline assignment: CDR1 MGHRA and CDR2 YSYEKL. The CDR3 is made up of 14 amino acids. The CDR3 loop is CASSHGQGSYEQYF. DNA for the CDR3: TGCGCCAGCAGCCATGGACAGGGATCCTACGAGCAGTACTTC.

This clone came up once. The chain is built from TRBV21-1 and TRBJ1-5. TRBV21-1 is marked as a pseudogene. The CDR3 length is 14 residues. CDR3 bases: TGTGCCAGCAGCGAGGACGGGAGGCCAACACCCCAGCATTTT. The encoded protein is CASSEDGRPTPQHF.

The chain has TRBV9 and TRBJ2-3; D perhaps matches TRBD2 (6 bases). The germline CDR1 and CDR2 sequences are SGDLS and YYNGEE. The length of the CDR3 is 17 residues. V gave up 0 bases and J gave up 2 bases, with 16 bases separating them. The CDR3 DNA sequence: TGTGCCAGCAGCGTAGGGGGCACCGGGGGACTCACAGATACGCAGTATTTT. This encodes CASSVGGTGGLTDTQYF.

The chain carries TRBV30 and TRBJ2-1, with a tentative D call TRBD2 (5 bases). Germline-derived CDR1 and CDR2 are GTSNPN and SVGIG (reference sequence). With 1 base removed from V and 2 bases from J, the gap between germline ends came to 9 bases. The CDR3 is 14 amino acids. The CDR3 is CAWSGGYAYNEQFF. In DNA form, the CDR3 reads TGTGCCTGGAGTGGCGGGTATGCCTACAATGAGCAGTTCTTC. The full variable domain, in which reference TRBV30 and TRBJ2-1 provide the parts outside the CDR3, is SQTIHQWPATLVQPVGSPLSLECTVEGTSNPNLYWYRQAAGRGLQLLFYSVGIGQISSEVPQNLSASRPQDRQFILSSKKLLLSDSGFYLCAWSGGYAYNEQFFGPGTRLTVL.

This chain connects TRBV18 to TRBJ2-3; D possibly corresponds to TRBD1 (6 bases). This CDR3 has 15 amino acids. The germline gives CDR1 KGHSH, CDR2 LQKENI. Trimming stripped 4 bases from V and 2 bases from J, with 13 bases between. The CDR3 region has the DNA TGTGCCAGCTCACAAAACAGGGCCGACACAGATACGCAGTATTTT. Translation gives CASSQNRADTDTQYF.

The CDR3 DNA reads TGTGCCAGCACCGCAGGGACAGGGGGCAACGAGCAGTACTTC. Translation: CASTAGTGGNEQYF. The V call is TRBV9, the J call TRBJ2-7; TRBD1 matches at 12 bases. The CDR3 has 14 residues. Germline V lookup: CDR1 SGDLS, CDR2 YYNGEE. V shed 6 bases, J shed 5 bases, and the junction held 6 bases outside the gene matches.

This clone was picked up one time. One end of the junction does not line up with germline, which may come from a read error. This chain links TRBV6-1 with TRBJ1-4; D is uncertain. CDR1 is MNHNS, CDR2 SASEGT, per germline. This CDR3 has 13 amino acids. The CDR3 spells CVSSERGSEKLFF. Written as DNA, the CDR3 is TGTGTCAGCAGTGAACGGGGAAGCGAAAAACTGTTTTTT.

This sequence joins TRBV28 and TRBJ2-2, with 7 bases aligning to TRBD2. Germline V lookup: CDR1 MDHEN, CDR2 SYDVKM. J gave up 6 bases and V 5 bases, and 6 bases lay outside the gene matches. The CDR3 loop spans 14 amino acids. The CDR3 here is CASSPSGMPGELFF. Here the CDR3 DNA reads TGTGCCAGCAGTCCAAGCGGGATGCCCGGGGAGCTGTTTTTT.